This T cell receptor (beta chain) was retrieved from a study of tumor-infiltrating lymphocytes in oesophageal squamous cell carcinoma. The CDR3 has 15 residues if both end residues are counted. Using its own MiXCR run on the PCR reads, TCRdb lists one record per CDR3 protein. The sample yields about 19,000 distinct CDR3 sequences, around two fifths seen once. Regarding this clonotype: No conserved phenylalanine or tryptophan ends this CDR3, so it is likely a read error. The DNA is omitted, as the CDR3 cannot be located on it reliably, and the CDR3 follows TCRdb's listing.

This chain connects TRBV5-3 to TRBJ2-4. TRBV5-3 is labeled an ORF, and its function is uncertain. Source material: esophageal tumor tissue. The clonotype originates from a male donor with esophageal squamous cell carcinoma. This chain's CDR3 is CASSLDLNTEAFFGN.